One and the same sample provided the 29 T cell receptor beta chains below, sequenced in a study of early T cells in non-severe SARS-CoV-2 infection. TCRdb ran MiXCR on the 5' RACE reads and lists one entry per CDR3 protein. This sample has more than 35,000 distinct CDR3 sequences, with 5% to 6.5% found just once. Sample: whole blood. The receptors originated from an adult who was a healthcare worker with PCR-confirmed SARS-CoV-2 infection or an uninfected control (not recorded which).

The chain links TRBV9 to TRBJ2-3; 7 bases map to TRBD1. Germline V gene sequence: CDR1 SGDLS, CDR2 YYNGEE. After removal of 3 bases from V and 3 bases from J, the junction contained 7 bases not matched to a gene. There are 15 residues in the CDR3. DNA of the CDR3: TGTGCCAGCAGCGCCCCTTCGGACAGGACAGATACGCAGTATTTT. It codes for CASSAPSDRTDTQYF.

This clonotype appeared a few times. The CDR3 DNA is TGTGCCAGCAGCCGCTCGGAACCCGGAGAGCAGTTCTTC. As protein: CASSRSEPGEQFF. The rearrangement uses TRBV7-8 and TRBJ2-1, with no clear D. V dropped 5 bases and J dropped 10 bases, with 15 bases sitting between them. Germline CDR1 reads SGHVS; CDR2 reads FQNEAQ. The CDR3 has 13 residues.

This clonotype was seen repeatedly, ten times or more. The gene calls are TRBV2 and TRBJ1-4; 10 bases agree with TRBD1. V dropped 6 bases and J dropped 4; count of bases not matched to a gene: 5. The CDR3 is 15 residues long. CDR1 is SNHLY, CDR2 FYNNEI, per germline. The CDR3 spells CASRDRGTHNEKLFF. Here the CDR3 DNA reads TGTGCCAGCAGGGACAGGGGGACCCATAATGAAAAACTGTTTTTT.

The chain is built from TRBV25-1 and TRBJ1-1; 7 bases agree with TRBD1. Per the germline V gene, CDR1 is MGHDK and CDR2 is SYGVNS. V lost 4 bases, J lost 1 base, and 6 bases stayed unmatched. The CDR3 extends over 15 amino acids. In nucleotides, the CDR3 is TGTGCCAGCAGTGGAAGAGGGGGCGCGAACACTGAAGCTTTCTTT. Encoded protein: CASSGRGGANTEAFF.

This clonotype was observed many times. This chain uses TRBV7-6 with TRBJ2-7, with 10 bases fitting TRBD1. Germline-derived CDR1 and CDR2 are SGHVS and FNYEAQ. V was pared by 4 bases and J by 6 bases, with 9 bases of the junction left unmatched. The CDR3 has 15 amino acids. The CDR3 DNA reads TGTGCCAGCAGCTCTCCGGACAGGGGGGACTTCGAGCAGTACTTC. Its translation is CASSSPDRGDFEQYF.

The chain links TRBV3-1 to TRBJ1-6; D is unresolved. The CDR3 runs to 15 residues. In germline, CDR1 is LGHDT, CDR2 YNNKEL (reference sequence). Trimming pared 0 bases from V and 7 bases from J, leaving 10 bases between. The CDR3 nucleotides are TGTGCCAGCAGCCAAGATTTCGGCGGAAATTCACCCCTCCACTTT. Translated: CASSQDFGGNSPLHF.

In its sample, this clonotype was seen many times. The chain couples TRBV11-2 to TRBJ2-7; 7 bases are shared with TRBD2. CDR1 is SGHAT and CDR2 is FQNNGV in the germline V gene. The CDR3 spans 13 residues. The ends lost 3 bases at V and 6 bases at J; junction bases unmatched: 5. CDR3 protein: CASSFSGMGEQYF. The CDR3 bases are TGTGCCAGCAGCTTCAGCGGGATGGGCGAGCAGTACTTC. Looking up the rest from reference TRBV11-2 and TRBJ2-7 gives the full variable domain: EAGVAQSPRYKIIEKRQSVAFWCNPISGHATLYWYQQILGQGPKLLIQFQNNGVVDDSQLPKDRFSAERLKGVDSTLKIQPAKLEDSAVYLCASSFSGMGEQYFGPGTRLTVT.

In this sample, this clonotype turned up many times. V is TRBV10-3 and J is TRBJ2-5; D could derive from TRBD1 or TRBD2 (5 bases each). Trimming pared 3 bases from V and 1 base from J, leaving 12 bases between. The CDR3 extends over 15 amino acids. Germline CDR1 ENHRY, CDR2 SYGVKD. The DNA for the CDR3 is TGTGCCATCAGTGAATCGACCGGGGCCCAAGAGACCCAGTACTTC. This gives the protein CAISESTGAQETQYF.

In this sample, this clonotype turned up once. The CDR3 reads CATSDSISPPGADTQYF. The DNA of the CDR3 is TGTGCCACCAGTGATTCGATCTCCCCTCCGGGCGCAGATACGCAGTATTTT. The J gene is TRBJ2-3, the V gene TRBV24-1, with D hard to call. CDR1 and CDR2 (germline): KGHDR, SFDVKD. The CDR3 runs 17 residues. V was cut by 2 bases and J by 4 bases, with 18 bases left in between.

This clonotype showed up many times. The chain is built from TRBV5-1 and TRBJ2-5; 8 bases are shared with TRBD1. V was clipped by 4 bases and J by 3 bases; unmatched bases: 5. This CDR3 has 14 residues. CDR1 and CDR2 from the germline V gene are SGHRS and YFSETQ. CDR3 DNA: TGCGCCAGCAGCACGGGACAGGCTGAAGAGACCCAGTACTTC. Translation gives CASSTGQAEETQYF.

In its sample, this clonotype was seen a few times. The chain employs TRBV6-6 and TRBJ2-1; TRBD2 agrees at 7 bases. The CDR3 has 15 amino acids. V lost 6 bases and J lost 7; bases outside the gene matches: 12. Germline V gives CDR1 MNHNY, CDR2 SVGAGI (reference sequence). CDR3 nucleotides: TGTGCCAGCAGAGGCGCGGGCGGGAGCGGGAATGAGCAGTTCTTC. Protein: CASRGAGGSGNEQFF.

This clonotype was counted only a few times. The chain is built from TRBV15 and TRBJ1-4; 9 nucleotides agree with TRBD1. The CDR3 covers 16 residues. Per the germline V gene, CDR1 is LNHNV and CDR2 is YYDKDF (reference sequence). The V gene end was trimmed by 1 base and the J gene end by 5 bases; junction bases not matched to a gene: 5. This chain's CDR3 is CATSRVSTGGNEKLFF. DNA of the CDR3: TGTGCCACCAGCAGAGTGTCGACAGGGGGGAATGAAAAACTGTTTTTT.

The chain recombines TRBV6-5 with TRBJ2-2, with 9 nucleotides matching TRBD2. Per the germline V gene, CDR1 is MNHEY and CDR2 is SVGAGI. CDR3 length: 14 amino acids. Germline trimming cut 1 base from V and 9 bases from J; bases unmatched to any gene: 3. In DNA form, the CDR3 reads TGTGCCAGCAGTTACTTAGCGGGAGACTGGGAGCTGTTTTTT. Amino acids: CASSYLAGDWELFF.

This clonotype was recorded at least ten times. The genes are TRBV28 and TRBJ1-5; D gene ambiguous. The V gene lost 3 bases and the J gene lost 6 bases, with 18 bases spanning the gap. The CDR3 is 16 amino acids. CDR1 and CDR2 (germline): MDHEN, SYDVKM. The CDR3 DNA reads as TGTGCCAGCAGTTTTTCCGGCCACCCCTATTTTCAGCCCCAGCATTTT. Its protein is CASSFSGHPYFQPQHF. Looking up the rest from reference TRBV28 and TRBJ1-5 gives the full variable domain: DVKVTQSSRYLVKRTGEKVFLECVQDMDHENMFWYRQDPGLGLRLIYFSYDVKMKEKGDIPEGYSVSREKKERFSLILESASTNQTSMYLCASSFSGHPYFQPQHFGDGTRLSIL.

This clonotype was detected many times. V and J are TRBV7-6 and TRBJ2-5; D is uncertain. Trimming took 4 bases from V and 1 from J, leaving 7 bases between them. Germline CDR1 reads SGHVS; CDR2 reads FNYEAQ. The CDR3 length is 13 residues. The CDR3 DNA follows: TGTGCCAGCAGCTGGGGAACCCAAGAGACCCAGTACTTC. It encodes CASSWGTQETQYF.

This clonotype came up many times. In DNA form, the CDR3 reads TGTGCCAGCAGTTTATCCAGGGTTGCCACCGGGGAGCTGTTTTTT. Its translation: CASSLSRVATGELFF. The chain joins TRBV28 to TRBJ2-2; D is perhaps TRBD1 (5 bases). V was shortened by 1 base and J by 4 bases, with 10 bases between the two germline ends. The CDR3 loop spans 15 amino acids. The germline V gene encodes CDR1 MDHEN and CDR2 SYDVKM.

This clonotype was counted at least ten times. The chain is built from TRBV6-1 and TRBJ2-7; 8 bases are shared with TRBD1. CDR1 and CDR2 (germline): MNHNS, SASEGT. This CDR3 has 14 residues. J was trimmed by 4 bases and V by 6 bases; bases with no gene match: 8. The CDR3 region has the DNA TGTGCCAGCAGACTCGGGACAGGACAATACGAGCAGTACTTC. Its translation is CASRLGTGQYEQYF.

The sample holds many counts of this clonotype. The CDR3 is CASSVPQEQFF. In DNA, the CDR3 is TGCGCCAGCAGTGTCCCTCAAGAGCAGTTCTTC. The chain is built from TRBV10-2 and TRBJ2-1, with D unclear. The CDR3 spans 11 residues. Trimming pared 4 bases from V and 10 bases from J, leaving 8 bases between. Germline CDR1 and CDR2: WSHSY and SAAADI.

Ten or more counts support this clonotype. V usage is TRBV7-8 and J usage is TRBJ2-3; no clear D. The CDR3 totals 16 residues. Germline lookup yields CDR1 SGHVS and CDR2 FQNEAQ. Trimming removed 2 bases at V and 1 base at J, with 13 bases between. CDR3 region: CASSLSRVLGTDTQYF. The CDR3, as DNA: TGTGCCAGCAGCTTATCAAGGGTTCTGGGCACAGATACGCAGTATTTT.

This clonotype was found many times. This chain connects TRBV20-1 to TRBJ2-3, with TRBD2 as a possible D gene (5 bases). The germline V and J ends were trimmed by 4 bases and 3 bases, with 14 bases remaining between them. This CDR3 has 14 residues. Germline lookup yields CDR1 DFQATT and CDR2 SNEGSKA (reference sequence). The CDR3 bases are TGCAGTGCTAATGGAGGCGGTCGAACAGATACGCAGTATTTT. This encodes CSANGGGRTDTQYF.

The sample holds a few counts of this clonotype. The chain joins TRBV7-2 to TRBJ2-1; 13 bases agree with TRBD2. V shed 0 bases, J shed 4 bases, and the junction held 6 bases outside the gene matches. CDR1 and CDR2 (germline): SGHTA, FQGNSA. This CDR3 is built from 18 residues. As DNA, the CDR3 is TGTGCCAGCAGCTTAGCGGGACTAGCGGGAACCGGGTACAATGAGCAGTTCTTC. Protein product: CASSLAGLAGTGYNEQFF.

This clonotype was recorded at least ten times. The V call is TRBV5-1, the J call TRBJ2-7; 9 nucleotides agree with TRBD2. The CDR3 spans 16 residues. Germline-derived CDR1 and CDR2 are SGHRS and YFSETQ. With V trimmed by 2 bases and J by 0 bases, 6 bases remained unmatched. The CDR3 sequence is CASSLTSGPSSYEQYF. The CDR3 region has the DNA TGCGCCAGCAGCTTAACTAGCGGGCCCAGCTCCTACGAGCAGTACTTC.

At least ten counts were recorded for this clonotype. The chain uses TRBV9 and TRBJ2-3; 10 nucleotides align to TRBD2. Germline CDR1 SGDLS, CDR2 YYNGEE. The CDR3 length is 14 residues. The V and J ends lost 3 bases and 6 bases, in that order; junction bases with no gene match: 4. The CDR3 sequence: CASSAPSGGDTQYF. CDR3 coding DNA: TGTGCCAGCAGCGCCCCTAGCGGGGGCGATACGCAGTATTTT.

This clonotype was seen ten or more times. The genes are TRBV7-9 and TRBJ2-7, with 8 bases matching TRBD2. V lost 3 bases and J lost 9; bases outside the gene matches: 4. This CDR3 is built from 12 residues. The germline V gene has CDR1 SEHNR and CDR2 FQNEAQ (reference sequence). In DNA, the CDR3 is TGTGCCAGCAGCTTGACTAGCGTCGGGCAGTACTTC. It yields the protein CASSLTSVGQYF.

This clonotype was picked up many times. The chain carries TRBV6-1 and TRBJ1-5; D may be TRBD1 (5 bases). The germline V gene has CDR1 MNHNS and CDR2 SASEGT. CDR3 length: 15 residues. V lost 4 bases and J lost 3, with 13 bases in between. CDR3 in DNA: TGTGCCAGCAGTGGGGGGGAAGGGTCCAATCAGCCCCAGCATTTT. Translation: CASSGGEGSNQPQHF.

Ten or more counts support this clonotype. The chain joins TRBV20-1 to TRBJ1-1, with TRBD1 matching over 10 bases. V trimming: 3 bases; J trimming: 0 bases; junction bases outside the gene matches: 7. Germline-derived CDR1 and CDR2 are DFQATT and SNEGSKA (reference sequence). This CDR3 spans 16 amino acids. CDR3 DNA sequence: TGCAGTGCTAGCGGTAGACAGGGGGCAGTGAACACTGAAGCTTTCTTT. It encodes CSASGRQGAVNTEAFF.

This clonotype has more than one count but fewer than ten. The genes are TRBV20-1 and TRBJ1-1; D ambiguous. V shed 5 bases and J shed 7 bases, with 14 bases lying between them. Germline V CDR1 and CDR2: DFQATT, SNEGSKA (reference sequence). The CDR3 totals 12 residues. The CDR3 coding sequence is TGCAGTGCTCCCCCACAGATCCGTGAAGCTTTCTTT. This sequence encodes CSAPPQIREAFF.

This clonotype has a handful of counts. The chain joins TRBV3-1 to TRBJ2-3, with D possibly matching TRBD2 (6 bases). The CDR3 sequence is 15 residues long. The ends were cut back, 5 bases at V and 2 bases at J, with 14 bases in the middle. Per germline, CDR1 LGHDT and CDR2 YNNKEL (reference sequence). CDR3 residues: CASSSYGGDTDTQYF. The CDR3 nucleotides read TGTGCCAGCAGCTCTTATGGCGGGGACACAGATACGCAGTATTTT.

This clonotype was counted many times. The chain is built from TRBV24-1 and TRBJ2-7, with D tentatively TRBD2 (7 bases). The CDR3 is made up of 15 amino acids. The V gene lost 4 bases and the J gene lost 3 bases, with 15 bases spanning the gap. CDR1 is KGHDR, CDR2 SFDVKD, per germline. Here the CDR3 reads CATSDSGAGVYEQYF. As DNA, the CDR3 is TGTGCCACCAGTGACTCAGGGGCGGGGGTCTACGAGCAGTACTTC.